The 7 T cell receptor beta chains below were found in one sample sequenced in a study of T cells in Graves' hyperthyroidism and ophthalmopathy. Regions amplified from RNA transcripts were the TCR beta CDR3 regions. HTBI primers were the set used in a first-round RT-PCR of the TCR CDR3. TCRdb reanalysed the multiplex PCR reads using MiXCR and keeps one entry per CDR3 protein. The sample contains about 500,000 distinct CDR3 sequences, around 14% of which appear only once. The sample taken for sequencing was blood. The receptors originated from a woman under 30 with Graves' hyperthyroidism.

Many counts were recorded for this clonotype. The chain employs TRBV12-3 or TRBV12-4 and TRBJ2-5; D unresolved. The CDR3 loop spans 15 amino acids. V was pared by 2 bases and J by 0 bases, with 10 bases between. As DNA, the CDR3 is TGTGCCAGCAGTTTACTGGGCAAGTACCAAGAGACCCAGTACTTC. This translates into CASSLLGKYQETQYF.

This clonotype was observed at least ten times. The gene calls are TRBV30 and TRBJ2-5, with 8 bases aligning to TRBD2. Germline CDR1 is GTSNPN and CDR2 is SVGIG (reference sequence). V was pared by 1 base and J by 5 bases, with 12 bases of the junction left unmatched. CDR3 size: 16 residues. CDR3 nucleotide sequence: TGTGCCTGGAGTGGGGAGCGGGAGTGGGGGGGGGAGACCCAGTACTTC. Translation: CAWSGEREWGGETQYF. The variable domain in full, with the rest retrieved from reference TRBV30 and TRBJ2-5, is SQTIHQWPATLVQPVGSPLSLECTVEGTSNPNLYWYRQAAGRGLQLLFYSVGIGQISSEVPQNLSASRPQDRQFILSSKKLLLSDSGFYLCAWSGEREWGGETQYFGPGTRLLVL.

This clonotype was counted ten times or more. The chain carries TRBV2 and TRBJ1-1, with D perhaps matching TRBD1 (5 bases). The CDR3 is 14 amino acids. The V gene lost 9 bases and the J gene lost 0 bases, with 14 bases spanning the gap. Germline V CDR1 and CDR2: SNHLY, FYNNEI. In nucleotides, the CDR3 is TGTGCCAGTAGAGTCGGACACTTGAACACTGAAGCTTTCTTT. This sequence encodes CASRVGHLNTEAFF.

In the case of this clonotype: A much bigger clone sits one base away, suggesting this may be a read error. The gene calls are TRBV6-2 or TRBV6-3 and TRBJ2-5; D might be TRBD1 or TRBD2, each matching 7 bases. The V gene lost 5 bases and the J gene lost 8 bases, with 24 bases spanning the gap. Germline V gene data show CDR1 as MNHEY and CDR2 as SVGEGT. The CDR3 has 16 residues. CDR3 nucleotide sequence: TGTGCCAGCAGTCTGGACAGGTGCGCGGGGGAAAAAACCCAGTACTTC. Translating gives CASSLDRCAGEKTQYF.

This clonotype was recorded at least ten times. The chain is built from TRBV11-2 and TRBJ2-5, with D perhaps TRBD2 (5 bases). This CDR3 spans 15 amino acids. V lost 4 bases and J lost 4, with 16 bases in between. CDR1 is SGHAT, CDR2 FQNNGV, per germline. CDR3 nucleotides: TGTGCCAGCAGCTCGACGGGCCCCGGAGGAGAGACCCAGTACTTC. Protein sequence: CASSSTGPGGETQYF.

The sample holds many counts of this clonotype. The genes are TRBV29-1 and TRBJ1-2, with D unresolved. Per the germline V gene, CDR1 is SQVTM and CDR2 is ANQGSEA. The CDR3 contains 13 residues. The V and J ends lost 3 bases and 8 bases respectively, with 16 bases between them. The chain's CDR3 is CSVEATQRGGYTF. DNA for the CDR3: TGCAGCGTTGAGGCGACTCAACGCGGGGGCTACACCTTC.

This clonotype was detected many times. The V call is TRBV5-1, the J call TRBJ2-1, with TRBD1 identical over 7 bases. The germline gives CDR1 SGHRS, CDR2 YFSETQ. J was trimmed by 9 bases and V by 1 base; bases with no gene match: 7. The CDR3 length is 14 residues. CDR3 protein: CASSLRQGWLEQFF. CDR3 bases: TGCGCCAGCAGCTTGAGACAGGGATGGCTTGAGCAGTTCTTC.